This paragraph covers one T cell receptor (beta chain) sequence. Its antigen is not known. The data derive from a study of cytomegalovirus exposure and HLA in healthy donors. Study summary: Earlier, fewer than 130 million unique TCR beta sequences were recovered from around 200 million T cells by an analysis.

Overall study findings and caveats: One variant, a missense change in DCLRE1C, was linked in a later analysis to TCR beta V- and J-gene trimming.

J lost 2 bases, V lost 6 bases, and 4 bases had no gene match. The CDR3 runs 14 residues. Germline loops: CDR1 SNHLY, CDR2 FYNNEI. PCR employed 60 Vbeta and 13 Jbeta primers. Here immunoSEQ multiplex PCR was the method, and the copy in TCRdb shows in-frame clones only, minus some. In the table there are 150,000 to 200,000 clones, 80% of which are singletons. The V call is TRBV2, the J call TRBJ2-3, with 8 bases lining up with TRBD1. Input material: PBMCs. This clonotype was obtained from a man younger than 35 in good health and CMV-seropositive. CDR3 DNA sequence: TGTGCCAGCAGGAGGGACAGGAACACAGATACGCAGTATTTT. Amino acid sequence: CASRRDRNTDTQYF.